The TCR beta chain under discussion was sequenced for a study of metastatic and nonmetastatic thyroid tumors. Each patient went into thyroid surgery without having received any treatment. MiXCR was used by TCRdb to re-call the PCR reads. The top ten hold approximately 9.6% of the sample, which has 35,000 to 55,000 clones, about 3.2% seen once. At least ten counts were recorded for this clone. The V segment lost 3 bases and the J segment 9 bases; nucleotides outside the gene matches: 6. The CDR3 is 16 amino acids. CDR1 is LNHDA, CDR2 SQIVND, per germline (reference sequence). Sequenced material: blood. The receptor's source is a female donor with papillary thyroid cancer or a benign thyroid nodule (not recorded which). Some clones in this sample may be carry-over from other donors' samples. This chain uses TRBV19 with TRBJ2-1; 15 bases line up with TRBD2. The chain's CDR3 is CASSIVGGLAGGEQFF. The CDR3 DNA is TGTGCCAGTAGTATCGTTGGGGGACTAGCGGGAGGTGAGCAGTTCTTC.